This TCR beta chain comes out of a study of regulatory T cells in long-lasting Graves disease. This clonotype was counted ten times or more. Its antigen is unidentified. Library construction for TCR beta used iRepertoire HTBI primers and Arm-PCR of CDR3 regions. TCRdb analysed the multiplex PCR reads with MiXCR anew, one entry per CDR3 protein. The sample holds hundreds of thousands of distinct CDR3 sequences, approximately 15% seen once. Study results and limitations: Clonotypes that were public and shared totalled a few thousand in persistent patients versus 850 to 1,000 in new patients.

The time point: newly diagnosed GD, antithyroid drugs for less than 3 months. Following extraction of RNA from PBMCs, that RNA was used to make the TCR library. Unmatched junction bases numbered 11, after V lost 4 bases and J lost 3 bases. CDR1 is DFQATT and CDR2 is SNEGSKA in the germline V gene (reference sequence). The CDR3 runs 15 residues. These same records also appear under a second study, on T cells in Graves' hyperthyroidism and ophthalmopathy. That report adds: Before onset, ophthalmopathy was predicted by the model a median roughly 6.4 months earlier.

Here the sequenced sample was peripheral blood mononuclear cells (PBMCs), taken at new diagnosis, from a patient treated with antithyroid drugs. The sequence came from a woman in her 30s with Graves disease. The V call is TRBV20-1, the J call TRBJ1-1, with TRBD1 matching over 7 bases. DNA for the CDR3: TGCAGTGCTACCGTAGGGGGCGCGAGGGACACTGAAGCTTTCTTT. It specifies CSATVGGARDTEAFF.